The source of this T cell receptor beta chain is a study of T cells in Graves' hyperthyroidism and ophthalmopathy. Study-level results: Most clonotypes that expanded in the thyroid above 0.001 also showed up in blood. Ophthalmopathy cases were set apart from stable hyperthyroidism by a 13 V-J model.

It was RNA transcripts that yielded the amplified TCR beta CDR3 regions. Researchers ran a first-round RT-PCR on the TCR CDR3 using the HTBI primer set. TCRdb ran MiXCR on the multiplex PCR reads and lists one entry per CDR3 protein. The data show about 250,000 distinct CDR3 sequences, 24% seen once. Trimming at V came to 11 bases and at J to 2 bases, leaving 10 bases not matched to a gene. Germline V lookup: CDR1 MDHEN, CDR2 SYDVKM. The CDR3 runs 14 residues. In its sample, this clonotype was seen many times. What it binds is unknown. The TCR originated in a middle-aged woman with Graves' ophthalmopathy. This sequence joins TRBV28 and TRBJ2-7, with 9 bases matching TRBD2. Sequencing was done on a sample of blood. CDR3 DNA: TGTGCCTCCAGGGGTAGCGGGGGCACCTACGAGCAGTACTTC. Protein product: CASRGSGGTYEQYF.